This T cell receptor (beta chain) was identified during a study of T cell repertoires in aging, cancer and after chemotherapy. At the level of the study: Donor ages fell into six groups from 30 or younger up to 70 or older. Clear clonal overlap appeared across healthy donor samples taken over several months to years. Points from the study as a whole: Rebound thymic output was suggested by rising median generation probability during chemotherapy in each cancer cohort.

The V gene's germline CDR1 is MNHNS and CDR2 SASEGT. V gave up 7 bases and J gave up 0 bases, with 9 bases separating them. There are 13 residues in the CDR3. TRB rearrangements spanning V, D and J were amplified using mixed TRB-A/B primers. TCRdb fed the multiplex PCR reads into MiXCR, producing one record per CDR3 protein. The sample has more than 10,000 distinct CDR3 sequences, around a third seen once. This clonotype has just a few counts. Its antigen is not identified. Amplification of TCR beta used genomic DNA extracted from peripheral blood. The sample taken for sequencing was blood. This TCR came from a human donor in good health. The donor label of this sample is uncertain. The chain couples TRBV6-1 to TRBJ1-1; D is perhaps TRBD1 (5 bases). The CDR3 reads CASTGQMNTEAFF. In DNA, the CDR3 is TGTGCCAGCACAGGGCAAATGAACACTGAAGCTTTCTTT.